The clone carrying this TCR beta chain was found a few times. The entry originates in a study of T cell repertoires in cytomegalovirus infection. About the research overall: Public TCR beta signatures marked donors with CMV infection and the matching HLA.

This CDR3 region has 15 residues. The V and J ends lost 8 bases and 5 bases respectively, with 19 bases between them. Germline CDR1 is MDHEN and CDR2 is SYDVKM. In TCRdb, the reads were re-called with MiXCR into one record per CDR3 protein. The sample contains roughly 300,000 distinct CDR3 sequences, approximately 9.5% of which appear only once. Sequencing was done on a sample of PBMCs. The chain has TRBV28 and TRBJ2-1, with D perhaps assigned TRBD1 or TRBD2 (5 bases each). This sequence was found in a human donor in good health (CMV status not recorded). Some clones in this sample may be carry-over from other donors' samples. Here the CDR3 DNA reads TGTGCCAGCCCTCCAGGGACCGGGAAGAACAATGAGCAGTTCTTC. It yields the protein CASPPGTGKNNEQFF.